This entry lists 27 T cell receptor beta chains sequenced from one sample in a study of cytomegalovirus exposure and HLA in healthy donors. The PCR contained 60 Vbeta and 13 Jbeta primers. The protocol was immunoSEQ multiplex PCR, while the TCRdb copy is restricted to in-frame clones and leaves out a portion. This sample carries fewer than 140,000 clones, about 76% of them seen once, and the ten largest clones take roughly 6%. Sequenced sample: PBMCs. These receptors originate from a woman between 45 and 60 years old in good health and CMV-seropositive.

This clone showed up just a few times. The chain couples TRBV6-6 to TRBJ1-4; tentative D call: TRBD1 (6 bases). The germline V and J ends were trimmed by 2 bases and 11 bases, with 6 bases remaining between them. Germline lookup yields CDR1 MNHNY and CDR2 SVGAGI (reference sequence). The CDR3 runs 11 residues. CDR3 sequence reads: CASSYGGKLFF. CDR3 nucleotides: TGTGCCAGCAGTTACGGGGGCAAACTGTTTTTT.

The chain links TRBV7-2 to TRBJ2-2; unclear D gene. CDR1 is SGHTA and CDR2 is FQGNSA in the germline V gene. The CDR3 has 13 residues. V was trimmed by 2 bases and J by 7 bases, leaving 8 bases between them. CDR3 nucleotide sequence: TGTGCCAGCAGCTTACACAGAGACGGGGAGCTGTTTTTT. Its protein is CASSLHRDGELFF.

This sequence joins TRBV4-3 and TRBJ2-5; 11 positions match TRBD2. Germline assignment: CDR1 LGHNA and CDR2 YSLEER. CDR3 length equals 15 residues. V trimming: 3 bases; J trimming: 5 bases; junction bases outside the gene matches: 5. The CDR3 protein is CASSQGLAVHETQYF. The CDR3 DNA follows: TGCGCCAGCAGCCAGGGACTAGCGGTTCATGAGACCCAGTACTTC.

Here the CDR3 DNA reads TGTGCCAGCTCACCGTCCAGGGATCTTGAAGCTTTCTTT. Translation: CASSPSRDLEAFF. This chain joins TRBV18 and TRBJ1-1; weak D call: TRBD1 (5 bases). This CDR3 has 13 amino acids. Germline CDR1 KGHSH, CDR2 LQKENI. V dropped 3 bases and J dropped 7 bases, with 12 bases sitting between them.

This clone was seen just once. The J gene is TRBJ2-2, the V gene TRBV7-8; 8 positions agree with TRBD2. Trimming removed 6 bases from V and 5 bases from J; junction bases left unmatched: 11. There are 16 residues in the CDR3. Germline CDR1 SGHVS, CDR2 FQNEAQ. The CDR3 DNA reads as TGTGCCAGCAGGGGAATCGGGGGGGCCGTTACCGGGGAGCTGTTTTTT. Protein product: CASRGIGGAVTGELFF.

The count of this clone is one. The J gene is TRBJ1-1, the V gene TRBV5-6; TRBD1 aligns across 11 bases. With 3 bases clipped from V and 4 bases from J, the junction kept 5 bases outside the gene matches. CDR3 length: 15 residues. Germline V gene lookup returns CDR1 SGHDT and CDR2 YYEEEE. CDR3: CASSSTGTGGTEAFF. DNA of the CDR3: TGTGCCAGCAGCTCAACCGGGACAGGGGGCACTGAAGCTTTCTTT.

The chain has TRBV28 and TRBJ2-2; no clear D. The germline CDR1 and CDR2 sequences are MDHEN and SYDVKM. This CDR3 comprises 14 residues. V lost 2 bases and J lost 13, with 17 bases in between. DNA of the CDR3: TGTGCCAGCAGTTTACAGGCAGGCGCCCGTGGGCTGTTTTTT. Its protein product is CASSLQAGARGLFF.

This clone was seen a few times. The chain joins TRBV4-2 to TRBJ1-2; 9 bases align to TRBD1. The CDR3 loop spans 14 amino acids. Germline CDR1 reads LGHNA; CDR2 reads YNFKEQ. V shed 4 bases, J shed 7 bases, and the junction held 7 bases outside the gene matches. CDR3 in amino acids: CASSPSVTGGGYTF. The CDR3 nucleotides are TGTGCCAGCAGCCCCTCCGTGACAGGGGGTGGCTACACCTTC.

The chain links TRBV7-9 to TRBJ1-1; the D gene is possibly TRBD1 (6 bases). CDR1 SEHNR and CDR2 FQNEAQ come from the germline V gene (reference sequence). Trimming took off 0 bases at V and 1 base at J, with 9 bases between the two ends. CDR3 length equals 15 residues. CDR3 in amino acids: CASSLATGRNTEAFF. The CDR3 DNA reads TGTGCCAGCAGCTTAGCAACAGGGAGGAACACTGAAGCTTTCTTT.

The chain is built from TRBV5-6 and TRBJ1-1; tentative D call: TRBD1 (6 bases). The V gene's germline CDR1 is SGHDT and CDR2 YYEEEE. CDR3 length: 16 residues. V lost 0 bases and J 6 bases, leaving 18 bases between the germline ends. The CDR3 is CASSLVGRGRHAEAFF. The CDR3 bases are TGTGCCAGCAGCTTGGTCGGCAGGGGCCGTCACGCTGAAGCTTTCTTT.

Only a few counts were recorded for this clone. This CDR3 is CASSVLAGGTGELFF. The CDR3 coding sequence is TGTGCCAGCAGCGTGTTAGCGGGGGGGACCGGGGAGCTGTTTTTT. This chain links TRBV9 with TRBJ2-2, with 11 positions matching TRBD2. This CDR3 has 15 residues. The germline V gene has CDR1 SGDLS and CDR2 YYNGEE. V dropped 2 bases and J dropped 5; count of bases not matched to a gene: 2. The entire variable domain, with the rest obtained from reference TRBV9 and TRBJ2-2, is as follows: DSGVTQTPKHLITATGQRVTLRCSPRSGDLSVYWYQQSLDQGLQFLIQYYNGEERAKGNILERFSAQQFPDLHSELNLSSLELGDSALYFCASSVLAGGTGELFFGEGSRLTVL.

The CDR3 sequence is CASSQDRRDRGSYNSPLHF. CDR3 in DNA: TGCGCCAGCAGCCAAGATAGACGCGACAGGGGCTCCTATAATTCACCCCTCCACTTT. V gene TRBV4-1 combines with J gene TRBJ1-6; 8 nucleotides line up with TRBD1. CDR3 size: 19 residues. Germline trimming cut 0 bases from V and 0 bases from J; bases unmatched to any gene: 7. Germline-derived CDR1 and CDR2 are MGHRA and YSYEKL.

CDR3 sequence (DNA): TGCGCCAGCAGCTCCACAAGCGGGCTTCTGGATACGCAGTATTTT. This gives the protein CASSSTSGLLDTQYF. V usage is TRBV5-1 and J usage is TRBJ2-3, with D perhaps matching TRBD2 (6 bases). The CDR3 is made up of 15 amino acids. Trimming removed 3 bases at V and 6 bases at J, with 17 bases between. Germline assignment: CDR1 SGHRS and CDR2 YFSETQ. Combining the CDR3 with reference TRBV5-1 and TRBJ2-3 gives the whole variable domain KAGVTQTPRYLIKTRGQQVTLSCSPISGHRSVSWYQQTPGQGLQFLFEYFSETQRNKGNFPGRFSGRQFSNSRSEMNVSTLELGDSALYLCASSSTSGLLDTQYFGPGTRLTVL.

V usage is TRBV7-3 and J usage is TRBJ2-3, with 8 bases aligning to TRBD1. Trimming at V came to 5 bases and at J to 1 base, leaving 11 bases not matched to a gene. The CDR3 has 17 amino acids. Germline assignment: CDR1 SGHTA and CDR2 FQGTGA. The CDR3: CASSPGTGPPGTDTQYF. The DNA for the CDR3 is TGTGCCAGCAGCCCCGGGACAGGTCCTCCGGGCACAGATACGCAGTATTTT. The full variable domain, with the rest looked up from reference TRBV7-3 and TRBJ2-3, is GAGVSQTPSNKVTEKGKYVELRCDPISGHTALYWYRQSLGQGPEFLIYFQGTGAADDSGLPNDRFFAVRPEGSVSTLKIQRTERGDSAVYLCASSPGTGPPGTDTQYFGPGTRLTVL.

The table lists this clone with many counts. J is TRBJ2-2 and V is TRBV7-9, with TRBD2 matching 11 bases. Germline V CDR1 and CDR2: SEHNR, FQNEAQ (reference sequence). J gave up 5 bases and V 5 bases, and 10 bases lay outside the gene matches. CDR3 length: 17 amino acids. The CDR3 spells CASSHGLAGGPTGELFF. The CDR3 DNA reads as TGTGCCAGCAGCCACGGTCTAGCGGGGGGACCAACCGGGGAGCTGTTTTTT. Based on the CDR3 plus reference TRBV7-9 and TRBJ2-2, the full variable domain is DTGVSQNPRHKITKRGQNVTFRCDPISEHNRLYWYRQTLGQGPEFLTYFQNEAQLEKSRLLSDRFSAERPKGSFSTLEIQRTEQGDSAMYLCASSHGLAGGPTGELFFGEGSRLTVL.

V is TRBV7-3 and J is TRBJ2-3; D might be TRBD1 (5 bases). The germline V and J ends were trimmed by 5 bases and 4 bases, with 13 bases remaining between them. There are 14 residues in the CDR3. CDR1 is SGHTA, CDR2 FQGTGA, per germline. CDR3 sequence: CASSNQGSPDTQYF. The DNA for the CDR3 is TGTGCCAGCAGCAATCAGGGTTCGCCAGATACGCAGTATTTT.

This chain joins TRBV7-2 and TRBJ2-3; 7 bases are shared with TRBD2. The CDR3 is made up of 15 amino acids. The J segment lost 0 bases and the V segment lost 5 bases, leaving 5 bases of the junction unmatched. Germline V gene data show CDR1 as SGHTA and CDR2 as FQGNSA. This chain's CDR3 is CASSPPTSSTDTQYF. CDR3 nucleotide sequence: TGTGCCAGCAGCCCTCCGACTAGCAGCACAGATACGCAGTATTTT.

V and J are TRBV7-9 and TRBJ1-1, with D maybe TRBD1 (5 bases). The CDR3 sequence is 13 residues long. CDR1 SEHNR and CDR2 FQNEAQ come from the germline V gene (reference sequence). The germline V and J ends were trimmed by 3 bases and 5 bases, with 10 bases remaining between them. The CDR3 loop reads CASSLVGATEAFF. CDR3 DNA sequence: TGTGCCAGCAGCTTGGTTGGGGCAACTGAAGCTTTCTTT.

This clone was detected a few times. The chain carries TRBV6-5 and TRBJ1-6; D is uncertain. Germline lookup yields CDR1 MNHEY and CDR2 SVGAGI. This CDR3 is 14 amino acids long. Between the trimmed V and J ends, which lost 6 bases and 10 bases, there was a span of 16 bases. CDR3 region: CASRVPGSGSPLHF. Here the CDR3 DNA reads TGTGCCAGCAGAGTACCGGGTTCGGGATCACCCCTCCACTTT.

A single count supports this clone. V and J are TRBV10-1 and TRBJ1-1, with D perhaps matching TRBD1 (5 bases). This CDR3 is 14 amino acids long. In germline, CDR1 is WNHNN, CDR2 SYGVQD (reference sequence). The germline V and J ends were trimmed by 5 bases and 10 bases, with 20 bases remaining between them. The chain's CDR3 is CASSRGLFVRGAFF. The CDR3 DNA follows: TGCGCCAGCAGTCGGGGACTTTTCGTTAGGGGAGCTTTCTTT.

The rearrangement links TRBV6-6 to TRBJ2-1; 8 bases map to TRBD2. CDR1 and CDR2 (germline): MNHNY, SVGAGI (reference sequence). The CDR3 covers 16 residues. Trimming cost V 7 bases and J 8 bases; bases outside gene matches: 16. The CDR3 region is CASTPQGRGDIDEQFF. The CDR3 DNA reads TGTGCCAGCACCCCTCAAGGGCGGGGGGACATTGATGAGCAGTTCTTC.

The chain couples TRBV7-3 to TRBJ2-3; 8 positions match TRBD1. Germline CDR1 SGHTA, CDR2 FQGTGA. The CDR3 covers 17 residues. J gave up 2 bases and V 5 bases, and 12 bases lay outside the gene matches. CDR3 loop: CASSRGVGTGYTDTQYF. CDR3 in DNA: TGTGCCAGCAGCCGAGGGGTCGGGACAGGCTACACAGATACGCAGTATTTT.

The chain carries TRBV2 and TRBJ2-5, with a tentative D call TRBD2 (6 bases). The CDR3 loop spans 15 amino acids. Germline V CDR1 and CDR2: SNHLY, FYNNEI. The germline V and J ends were trimmed by 2 bases and 7 bases, with 17 bases remaining between them. CDR3 in amino acids: CASSELILAGGTQYF. The CDR3 DNA reads TGTGCCAGCAGTGAATTAATTCTGGCCGGGGGGACCCAGTACTTC.

The chain employs TRBV19 and TRBJ1-2, with TRBD1 matching over 10 bases. In germline, CDR1 is LNHDA, CDR2 SQIVND (reference sequence). CDR3 length equals 15 residues. The V segment lost 5 bases and the J segment 6 bases; nucleotides outside the gene matches: 9. The CDR3 sequence is CASSVGQGIFDGYTF. CDR3 bases: TGTGCCAGTAGTGTGGGACAGGGGATTTTCGATGGCTACACCTTC.

This chain uses TRBV19 with TRBJ2-7; 7 nucleotides align to TRBD1. The CDR3 length is 16 residues. The J segment lost 0 bases and the V segment lost 4 bases, leaving 9 bases of the junction unmatched. Germline CDR1 and CDR2: LNHDA and SQIVND (reference sequence). The CDR3 bases are TGTGCCAGTAGTACATCCAGGACAGGTAACTCCTACGAGCAGTACTTC. This sequence encodes CASSTSRTGNSYEQYF.

This chain connects TRBV7-9 to TRBJ2-5, with 7 bases identical to TRBD1. TRBJ2-7 matches the DNA end more closely, so the J call is doubtful. CDR3 length: 15 amino acids. Germline loops: CDR1 SEHNR, CDR2 FQNEAQ (reference sequence). Here the CDR3 DNA reads TGTGCCAGCAGCTATCCGGGACAGCTCACCTACGAGCAGTACTTC. It yields the protein CASSYPGQLTYEQYF.

The chain combines TRBV7-9 with TRBJ2-4; TRBD1 agrees at 8 bases. Germline CDR1 reads SEHNR; CDR2 reads FQNEAQ (reference sequence). Unmatched junction bases numbered 6, after V lost 5 bases and J lost 0 bases. This CDR3 is 16 amino acids long. CDR3 in amino acids: CASSLGTGLAKNIQYF. The CDR3 nucleotides are TGTGCCAGCAGCCTAGGGACAGGCCTAGCCAAAAACATTCAGTACTTC.